Following are 27 T cell receptor beta chains from one sample sequenced in a study of blood T cell repertoires in COVID-19. Libraries were prepared by immunoSEQ multiplex PCR; TCRdb keeps only in-frame clonotypes and omits some of them. The sample has some 73,000 clones, about 74% seen once. Sequencing was carried out using peripheral blood. Receptors were obtained from a man in his 70s with COVID-19, enrolled during active disease.

The chain recombines TRBV5-1 with TRBJ1-4; 7 bases agree with TRBD1. The CDR3 loop spans 15 amino acids. V was clipped by 4 bases and J by 8 bases; unmatched bases: 11. Germline lookup yields CDR1 SGHRS and CDR2 YFSETQ. CDR3 protein: CASSQDRAVLEKLFF. CDR3 nucleotides: TGCGCCAGCAGCCAAGACAGGGCGGTGTTAGAAAAACTGTTTTTT.

This rearrangement joins TRBV20-1 to TRBJ2-5, with D perhaps TRBD1 (6 bases). Germline V lookup: CDR1 DFQATT, CDR2 SNEGSKA (reference sequence). This CDR3 has 15 residues. V was trimmed by 3 bases and J by 1 base, leaving 15 bases between them. The CDR3 coding sequence is TGCAGTGCTAGTGGGGGCAGGGGCCTCCAAGAGACCCAGTACTTC. Its protein product is CSASGGRGLQETQYF.

The chain links TRBV4-2 to TRBJ2-2, with D perhaps matching TRBD2 (5 bases). CDR3 length equals 16 residues. Trimming left V 0 bases short and J 6 bases short, with 14 bases between. Germline CDR1 reads LGHNA; CDR2 reads YNFKEQ. CDR3 nucleotides: TGTGCCAGCAGCCAAGATATAGTAGCCGGGGCCGGGGAGCTGTTTTTT. Translated: CASSQDIVAGAGELFF.

The table lists this clone with a count of one. The rearrangement joins TRBV5-1 to TRBJ1-1, with 9 bases lining up with TRBD1. Germline CDR1 is SGHRS and CDR2 is YFSETQ. The CDR3 is made up of 16 amino acids. The J segment lost 4 bases and the V segment lost 2 bases, leaving 9 bases of the junction unmatched. CDR3 protein: CASSLSGQGYGTEAFF. DNA of the CDR3: TGCGCCAGCAGCTTATCGGGACAGGGATATGGCACTGAAGCTTTCTTT.

The rearrangement links TRBV19 to TRBJ2-7; 7 bases are shared with TRBD2. The CDR3 extends over 20 amino acids. Germline V gene data show CDR1 as LNHDA and CDR2 as SQIVND (reference sequence). V gave up 3 bases and J gave up 2 bases; unmatched junction bases: 22. The CDR3 DNA follows: TGTGCCAGTAGTATTAAGGGGCCGTCTAGCGGCCATTCTCTTCCCTACGAGCAGTACTTC. Protein: CASSIKGPSSGHSLPYEQYF.

The chain combines TRBV5-1 with TRBJ2-2; D uncertain. V was shortened by 4 bases and J by 0 bases, with 10 bases between the two germline ends. CDR3 length equals 15 residues. CDR1 is SGHRS and CDR2 is YFSETQ in the germline V gene. DNA of the CDR3: TGCGCCAGCAGCCAAACGCAGGCGAACACCGGGGAGCTGTTTTTT. It specifies CASSQTQANTGELFF.

The rearrangement joins TRBV19 to TRBJ2-7, with TRBD2 matching over 11 bases. The CDR3 is made up of 20 amino acids. Germline trimming cut 5 bases from V and 2 bases from J; bases unmatched to any gene: 20. The germline CDR1 and CDR2 sequences are LNHDA and SQIVND (reference sequence). Here the CDR3 reads CASSPRDRMGLAERPYEQYF. For the CDR3, the DNA is TGTGCCAGTAGTCCTCGGGACAGAATGGGACTAGCGGAAAGACCCTACGAGCAGTACTTC.

CDR3 in amino acids: CASRTGGTNTEAFF. The CDR3, as DNA: TGTGCCAGCCGGACAGGGGGCACTAACACTGAAGCTTTCTTT. The rearrangement links TRBV28 to TRBJ1-1, with 11 bases matching TRBD1. With 8 bases clipped from V and 2 bases from J, the junction kept 4 bases outside the gene matches. Per germline, CDR1 MDHEN and CDR2 SYDVKM. The CDR3 has 14 residues.

The chain combines TRBV2 with TRBJ2-7, with 9 positions matching TRBD1. The germline V gene encodes CDR1 SNHLY and CDR2 FYNNEI. This CDR3 has 13 amino acids. J lost 6 bases, V lost 4 bases, and 4 bases had no gene match. CDR3 amino acids: CASSAQGASEQYF. In DNA, the CDR3 is TGTGCCAGCAGTGCACAGGGGGCGAGCGAGCAGTACTTC. Full variable domain (rest looked up from reference TRBV2 and TRBJ2-7): EPEVTQTPSHQVTQMGQEVILRCVPISNHLYFYWYRQILGQKVEFLVSFYNNEISEKSEIFDDQFSVERPDGSNFTLKIRSTKLEDSAMYFCASSAQGASEQYFGPGTRLTVT.

V usage is TRBV7-9 and J usage is TRBJ2-2, with no clear D. The ends were cut back, 3 bases at V and 1 base at J, with 6 bases in the middle. Germline assignment: CDR1 SEHNR and CDR2 FQNEAQ (reference sequence). This CDR3 is built from 14 residues. The CDR3 DNA sequence: TGTGCCAGCAGCTTTAACAGGAACACCGGGGAGCTGTTTTTT. Protein sequence: CASSFNRNTGELFF. Based on the CDR3 plus reference TRBV7-9 and TRBJ2-2, the full variable domain is DTGVSQNPRHKITKRGQNVTFRCDPISEHNRLYWYRQTLGQGPEFLTYFQNEAQLEKSRLLSDRFSAERPKGSFSTLEIQRTEQGDSAMYLCASSFNRNTGELFFGEGSRLTVL.

The J gene is TRBJ2-3, the V gene TRBV5-1, with 7 bases aligning to TRBD2. J gave up 7 bases and V 0 bases, and 11 bases lay outside the gene matches. CDR1 is SGHRS and CDR2 is YFSETQ in the germline V gene. The CDR3 length is 16 residues. This chain's CDR3 is CASSLVGEGLGNTQYF. The DNA of the CDR3 is TGCGCCAGCAGCTTGGTGGGGGAGGGCCTCGGGAATACGCAGTATTTT.

This clone was observed a single time. The rearrangement links TRBV9 to TRBJ1-3; D gene unclear. V dropped 0 bases and J dropped 4 bases, with 8 bases sitting between them. The CDR3 spans 14 residues. From germline, CDR1 is SGDLS and CDR2 YYNGEE. Written as DNA, the CDR3 is TGTGCCAGCAGCGTAGGCGAGTGGGGAAACACCATATATTTT. Translating gives CASSVGEWGNTIYF.

This clone was detected only a few times. V and J are TRBV5-1 and TRBJ1-2; the D gene is possibly TRBD1 (6 bases). Germline V gives CDR1 SGHRS, CDR2 YFSETQ. The V end lost 4 bases, the J end lost 2 bases, and 12 bases lay between the germline ends. The CDR3 sequence is 14 residues long. CDR3 residues: CASSQPGQNYGYTF. CDR3 DNA sequence: TGCGCCAGCAGCCAACCTGGACAGAACTATGGCTACACCTTC.

This clone was counted a single time. The chain couples TRBV20-1 to TRBJ1-4; no firm D call. Trimming left V 3 bases short and J 10 bases short, with 15 bases between. CDR1 is DFQATT, CDR2 SNEGSKA, per germline (reference sequence). This CDR3 contains 13 residues. The CDR3 sequence: CSASHEAERKLFF. Written as DNA, the CDR3 is TGCAGTGCTAGTCATGAGGCCGAGAGAAAACTGTTTTTT.

J is TRBJ2-1 and V is TRBV15; 9 bases are a match to TRBD1. The CDR3 sequence is 13 residues long. From germline, CDR1 is LNHNV and CDR2 YYDKDF (reference sequence). Losses at the gene ends were 5 bases for V and 8 bases for J; bases not matched to a gene: 4. The CDR3 here is CATSLQGADEQFF. CDR3 nucleotide sequence: TGTGCCACCAGCCTACAGGGGGCGGATGAGCAGTTCTTC. Drawing the rest from reference TRBV15 and TRBJ2-1, the complete variable domain is DAMVIQNPRYQVTQFGKPVTLSCSQTLNHNVMYWYQQKSSQAPKLLFHYYDKDFNNEADTPDNFQSRRPNTSFCFLDIRSPGLGDTAMYLCATSLQGADEQFFGPGTRLTVL.

The chain has TRBV5-6 and TRBJ1-5; 7 bases match TRBD1. CDR3 length: 15 residues. Per the germline V gene, CDR1 is SGHDT and CDR2 is YYEEEE. J lost 2 bases, V lost 4 bases, and 6 bases had no gene match. The CDR3 DNA is TGTGCCAGCAGCCGGTACGACAGGGGCAATCAGCCCCAGCATTTT. This codes for CASSRYDRGNQPQHF.

This clone was counted only a few times. The genes are TRBV27 and TRBJ1-5, with TRBD1 matching over 8 bases. The J segment lost 5 bases and the V segment lost 7 bases, leaving 10 bases of the junction unmatched. Germline-derived CDR1 and CDR2 are MNHEY and SMNVEV (reference sequence). This CDR3 comprises 15 residues. The CDR3 sequence is CASKTLGTGHQPQHF. In DNA form, the CDR3 reads TGTGCCAGCAAGACCCTTGGGACAGGCCATCAGCCCCAGCATTTT.

Only a few counts were recorded for this clone. The chain uses TRBV19 and TRBJ2-7; a weak D match, TRBD2 (6 bases). Germline lookup yields CDR1 LNHDA and CDR2 SQIVND (reference sequence). Trimming took 5 bases from V and 6 from J, leaving 14 bases between them. The CDR3 is made up of 13 amino acids. The CDR3, as DNA: TGTGCCAGTAGTCCCTCCGGACTACGCGAGCAGTACTTC. Translating it yields CASSPSGLREQYF. Using reference TRBV19 and TRBJ2-7 for the parts outside the CDR3, the full variable domain is DGGITQSPKYLFRKEGQNVTLSCEQNLNHDAMYWYRQDPGQGLRLIYYSQIVNDFQKGDIAEGYSVSREKKESFPLTVTSAQKNPTAFYLCASSPSGLREQYFGPGTRLTVT.

The chain is built from TRBV5-6 and TRBJ2-3; D possibly corresponds to TRBD2 (6 bases). The CDR3 has 14 amino acids. In germline, CDR1 is SGHDT, CDR2 YYEEEE. V was clipped by 1 base and J by 3 bases, with 9 bases between them. CDR3 bases: TGTGCCAGCAGCTTGTGGGGGGTAACAGATACGCAGTATTTT. Encoded protein: CASSLWGVTDTQYF.

This chain connects TRBV10-3 to TRBJ1-3; 9 bases are a match to TRBD1. Germline assignment: CDR1 ENHRY and CDR2 SYGVKD. The CDR3 sequence is 15 residues long. With 6 bases clipped from V and 2 bases from J, the junction kept 5 bases outside the gene matches. This chain's CDR3 is CAIRIQGAPGNTIYF. For the CDR3, the DNA is TGTGCCATCAGGATACAGGGGGCGCCTGGAAACACCATATATTTT.

This clone is judged medium-sized. This chain connects TRBV4-2 to TRBJ2-2; tentative D call: TRBD1 (5 bases). Trimming removed 1 base at V and 7 bases at J, with 13 bases between. The CDR3 loop spans 15 amino acids. Looked up from germline, CDR1 is LGHNA and CDR2 is YNFKEQ. CDR3 residues: CASSQGQQADGELFF. Written as DNA, the CDR3 is TGTGCCAGCAGCCAAGGCCAACAGGCCGACGGGGAGCTGTTTTTT.

This clone was recorded at least ten times. The sample holds other DNA sequences that translate to the same CDR3. The rearrangement joins TRBV4-3 to TRBJ2-1; D is unclear. This CDR3 is built from 15 residues. Germline V gene sequence: CDR1 LGHNA, CDR2 YSLEER. V was pared by 0 bases and J by 1 base, with 7 bases between. This CDR3 reads CASSQEELSYNEQFF. The CDR3 DNA reads TGCGCCAGCAGCCAAGAGGAGCTGTCCTACAATGAGCAGTTCTTC.

The sample holds a few counts of this clone. The J gene is TRBJ2-7, the V gene TRBV28; 9 bases line up with TRBD2. With 4 bases clipped from V and 2 bases from J, the junction kept 6 bases outside the gene matches. The germline V gene encodes CDR1 MDHEN and CDR2 SYDVKM. CDR3 length equals 15 residues. The CDR3 sequence is CASSYVAGVAYEQYF. CDR3 DNA sequence: TGTGCCAGCAGTTATGTAGCGGGAGTAGCCTACGAGCAGTACTTC.

V usage is TRBV6-5 and J usage is TRBJ2-2, with D possibly TRBD1 on 6 matching bases. Germline loops: CDR1 MNHEY, CDR2 SVGAGI. The CDR3 is 14 amino acids. V was shortened by 6 bases and J by 5 bases, with 13 bases between the two germline ends. CDR3 in amino acids: CASRGQTGTGELFF. CDR3 nucleotide sequence: TGTGCCAGCAGAGGCCAAACAGGGACCGGGGAGCTGTTTTTT.

This chain links TRBV7-9 with TRBJ2-7; D may be TRBD2 (6 bases). The CDR3 is made up of 13 amino acids. V dropped 5 bases and J dropped 3 bases, with 11 bases sitting between them. CDR1 and CDR2 from the germline V gene are SEHNR and FQNEAQ (reference sequence). The CDR3 protein is CASSISGGYEQYF. DNA of the CDR3: TGTGCCAGCAGCATTAGCGGAGGCTACGAGCAGTACTTC.

The rearrangement uses TRBV3-1 (or the pseudogene TRBV3-2) and TRBJ2-5, with 8 bases matching TRBD2. The CDR3 is 15 amino acids. Germline V gives CDR1 LGHDT, CDR2 YNNKEL (reference sequence). The V and J ends lost 1 base and 2 bases, in that order; junction bases with no gene match: 3. The CDR3: CASSQGAGAQETQYF. The CDR3 DNA reads TGTGCCAGCAGCCAAGGAGCGGGAGCACAAGAGACCCAGTACTTC.

The rearrangement uses TRBV27 and TRBJ2-7, with D possibly TRBD2 on 5 matching bases. The germline V gene encodes CDR1 MNHEY and CDR2 SMNVEV (reference sequence). This CDR3 comprises 12 residues. The V end was cut by 5 bases, the J end by 7 bases, with 12 bases between. CDR3 nucleotide sequence: TGTGCCAGCAGTCCCCGTTCGGGGGAGCAGTACTTC. Protein sequence: CASSPRSGEQYF.